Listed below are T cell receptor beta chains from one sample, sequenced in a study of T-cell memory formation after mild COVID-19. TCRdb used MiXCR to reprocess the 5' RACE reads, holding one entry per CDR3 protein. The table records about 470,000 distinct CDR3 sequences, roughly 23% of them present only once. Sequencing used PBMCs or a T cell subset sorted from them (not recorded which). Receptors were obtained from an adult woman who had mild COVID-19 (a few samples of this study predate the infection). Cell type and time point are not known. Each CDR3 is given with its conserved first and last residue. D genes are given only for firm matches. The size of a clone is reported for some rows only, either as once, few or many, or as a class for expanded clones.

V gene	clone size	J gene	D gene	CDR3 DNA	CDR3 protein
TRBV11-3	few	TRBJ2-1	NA	TGTGCCAGCAGCTTACGGGACGGCTCCTACAATGAGCAGTTCTTC	CASSLRDGSYNEQFF
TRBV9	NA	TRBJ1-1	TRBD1	TGTGCCAGCAGCGTATCTCCTCTCCGGGACAGGGGTGAAGCTTTCTTT	CASSVSPLRDRGEAFF
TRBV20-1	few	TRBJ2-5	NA	TGCAGTGCTAGAGATTACACCGGGGCCCAAGAGACCCAGTACTTC	CSARDYTGAQETQYF
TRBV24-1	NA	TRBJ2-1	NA	TGTGCCACCAGTGAAAACAATGAGCAGTTCTTC	CATSENNEQFF
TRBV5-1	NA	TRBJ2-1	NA	TGCGCCAGCGCCCTTGGAGGCTACGATTACAATGAGCAGTTCTTC	CASALGGYDYNEQFF
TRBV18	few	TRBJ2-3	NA	TGTGCCAGCTCACCTCGCGGGCAGGCAGATACGCAGTATTTT	CASSPRGQADTQYF
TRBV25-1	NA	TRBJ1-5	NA	TGTGCCAGCAGTGCGACGGGGAGCAATCAGCCCCAGCATTTT	CASSATGSNQPQHF
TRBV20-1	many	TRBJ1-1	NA	TGCAGTGCGGATAAAGGGGGGGCGGATACTGAAGCTTTCTTT	CSADKGGADTEAFF
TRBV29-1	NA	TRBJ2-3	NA	TGCAGCGCCCGACAGAAACGCAGTAACACAGATACGCAGTATTTT	CSARQKRSNTDTQYF
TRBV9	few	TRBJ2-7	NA	TGTGCCAGCAGCGTAGGAGGGGTCCCACTCTACGAGCAGTACTTC	CASSVGGVPLYEQYF
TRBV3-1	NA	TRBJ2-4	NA	TGTGCCAGCACCGTGGGCGGGCGGCTCCCCGAATACTTC	CASTVGGRLPEYF
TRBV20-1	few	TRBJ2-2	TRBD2	TGCAGTGCGACCCGCGGGGGGGCACGCACCGGGGAGCTGTTTTTT	CSATRGGARTGELFF
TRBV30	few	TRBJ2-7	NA	TGTGCCTGGAACTTGAGGGACTACGAGCAGTACTTC	CAWNLRDYEQYF
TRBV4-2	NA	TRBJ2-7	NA	TGTGCCAGCAGCCAAGCCGGGACTTTCTCCTACGAGCAGTACTTC	CASSQAGTFSYEQYF
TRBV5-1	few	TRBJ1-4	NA	TGCGCCAGCAGCTCGGGGGACCGGACCGGAGAAAAACTGTTTTTT	CASSSGDRTGEKLFF
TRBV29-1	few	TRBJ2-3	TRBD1	TGCAGCGTCGACAGGGGGCTAACAGATACGCAGTATTTT	CSVDRGLTDTQYF
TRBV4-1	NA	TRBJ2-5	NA	TGCGCCAGCAGCCAAGTAGGGAACCAAGAGACCCAGTACTTC	CASSQVGNQETQYF
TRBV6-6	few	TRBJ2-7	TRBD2	TGTGCCAGCAGTTCGCGGGAGACCCACGAGCAGTACTTC	CASSSRETHEQYF
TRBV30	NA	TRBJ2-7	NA	TGTGCCTGTCATCCCGTAGGCCCCTTTAGTCTATCCGAGCAGTACTTC	CACHPVGPFSLSEQYF
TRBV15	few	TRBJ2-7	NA	TGTGCCACCAGCAGAATCCCTTCCTACGAGCAGTACTTC	CATSRIPSYEQYF
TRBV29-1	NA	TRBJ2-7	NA	TGCAGCGTTGCTTCTTCCTACGAGCAGTACTTC	CSVASSYEQYF
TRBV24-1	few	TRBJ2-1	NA	TGTGCCACCAGTGCTGGGGGACCGAGCTCCTACAATGAGCAGTTCTTC	CATSAGGPSSYNEQFF
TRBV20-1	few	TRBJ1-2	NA	TGCAGGTCGCTAGTTCCTCTGGGGGGATATGGCTACACCTTC	CRSLVPLGGYGYTF
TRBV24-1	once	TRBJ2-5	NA	TGTGCCACCAGTGATTTGCTGAGTGGACAGCGGGAGACCCAGTACTTC	CATSDLLSGQRETQYF
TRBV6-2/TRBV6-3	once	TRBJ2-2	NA	TGTGCCAGCAGACTCACCGGGATTCAACGCGGGGAGCTGTTTTTT	CASRLTGIQRGELFF
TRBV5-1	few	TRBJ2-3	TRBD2	TGCGCCAGCAGCTTGGAAAGAGGGAGGGCTAGCACAGATACGCAGTATTTT	CASSLERGRASTDTQYF
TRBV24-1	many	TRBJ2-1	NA	TGTGCCACCAGTGCGAAGAAAGAAGACTTC	CATSAKKEDF